Presented here are 7 T cell receptor beta chains from one specimen sequenced in a study of blood T cell repertoires in COVID-19. TCRdb's copy holds only in-frame clones and misses some; the assay was immunoSEQ multiplex PCR. Counted here are 200,000 or so clones, roughly four fifths occurring once; the ten biggest clones make up roughly 12%. The sequenced sample was peripheral blood. These receptors all come from a woman of 80 years or more with COVID-19, enrolled during active disease.

This chain connects TRBV20-1 to TRBJ2-5, with TRBD2 as a possible D gene (6 bases). Trimming cost V 8 bases and J 5 bases, with 12 bases left between them. CDR3 length: 11 residues. From germline, CDR1 is DFQATT and CDR2 SNEGSKA (reference sequence). CDR3 nucleotide sequence: TGCAGTTGTAGCGGTGATGAGACCCAGTACTTC. Amino acids: CSCSGDETQYF.

This clone was counted only a few times. The chain uses TRBV28 and TRBJ1-1; D is ambiguous. The CDR3 sequence is 12 residues long. V was clipped by 6 bases and J by 0 bases, with 5 bases between them. Germline V CDR1 and CDR2: MDHEN, SYDVKM. For the CDR3, the DNA is TGTGCCAGCAGCTATCTGAACACTGAAGCTTTCTTT. Translation: CASSYLNTEAFF.

The chain has TRBV24-1 and TRBJ2-5, with 8 nucleotides matching TRBD1. Germline V gene sequence: CDR1 KGHDR, CDR2 SFDVKD. This CDR3 spans 15 amino acids. The V segment lost 4 bases and the J segment 5 bases; nucleotides outside the gene matches: 8. CDR3 bases: TGTGCCACCAGTGACCTGACAGGGGCGTGGGAGACCCAGTACTTC. Its protein product is CATSDLTGAWETQYF.

V and J are TRBV27 and TRBJ2-1; no clear D gene. This CDR3 is built from 11 residues. Trimming pared 7 bases from V and 3 bases from J, leaving 4 bases between. The germline gives CDR1 MNHEY, CDR2 SMNVEV (reference sequence). This CDR3 reads CASTNYNEQFF. CDR3 nucleotides: TGTGCCAGCACTAACTACAATGAGCAGTTCTTC.

The V call is TRBV4-1, the J call TRBJ2-2; TRBD2 might be the D (5 bases). Germline CDR1 MGHRA, CDR2 YSYEKL. V dropped 0 bases and J dropped 9 bases, with 17 bases sitting between them. The CDR3 loop spans 16 amino acids. For the CDR3, the DNA is TGCGCCAGCAGCCAAGAAAAATTAGGAGGTACCAGGGAGCTGTTTTTT. Translated, it gives CASSQEKLGGTRELFF.

The rearrangement links TRBV7-2 to TRBJ1-2, with D uncertain. The CDR3 totals 17 residues. Trimming left V 2 bases short and J 2 bases short, with 18 bases between. In germline, CDR1 is SGHTA, CDR2 FQGNSA. CDR3 loop: CASSLSSGRGRNYGYTF. The CDR3 DNA reads as TGTGCCAGCAGCTTAAGTTCAGGCCGGGGAAGGAACTATGGCTACACCTTC. The complete variable domain, with remaining parts taken from reference TRBV7-2 and TRBJ1-2, reads GAGVSQSPSNKVTEKGKDVELRCDPISGHTALYWYRQSLGQGLEFLIYFQGNSAPDKSGLPSDRFSAERTGGSVSTLTIQRTQQEDSAVYLCASSLSSGRGRNYGYTFGSGTRLTVV.

A note on this clone: Lacking the conserved final phenylalanine or tryptophan, this CDR3 likely reflects a read error. The DNA is left out, because the CDR3 cannot be placed on it with certainty; the CDR3 is given as TCRdb lists it. This chain links TRBV2 with TRBJ1-1; TRBD1 is taken as the D call from the table, unchecked against the DNA. CDR1 and CDR2 from the germline V gene are SNHLY and FYNNEI. The CDR3 is 13 amino acids in total, end residues counted. The chain's CDR3 is CASSEAWQGAQSL.